This T cell receptor (beta chain) emerged from a study of technical replicates of blood from a few donors. Only in-frame clones appear in the TCRdb table, and some are missing; sequencing was by immunoSEQ multiplex PCR. The data show approximately 65,000 clones, approximately 86% seen once. This CDR3 contains 16 residues. Germline values: CDR1 LNHNV, CDR2 YYDKDF (reference sequence). Unmatched junction bases numbered 10, after V lost 3 bases and J lost 6 bases. This receptor was obtained from a human donor in good health. Some clones in this sample may be carry-over from other donors' samples. Sequenced input: PBMCs. The V and J genes are TRBV15 and TRBJ1-5; TRBD1 matches at 8 bases. CDR3 DNA sequence: TGTGCCACCAGCAGGCGAGACAGGGGATATCCTCAGCCCCAGCATTTT. Protein: CATSRRDRGYPQPQHF.